This T cell receptor beta chain was documented in a study of T-cell memory formation after mild COVID-19. Constant-segment primers were used for 5'RACE, and the resulting TCR alpha and TCR beta cDNA libraries carried sample barcodes and UMIs. TCRdb reprocessed the 5' RACE reads via MiXCR and lists one record per CDR3 protein. The sample lists 90,000 to 120,000 distinct CDR3 sequences, approximately 14% occurring once. This clonotype was detected a few times. Its antigen is still unknown. The study, taken as a whole, reports: Among CD4+ contracting clones, most were CM and EM, and CD8+ ones EMRA. Detection of some responders pre-infection suggested pre-existing cross-reactive memory T cells participated.

Deletions cut 0 bases from V and 3 bases from J, with 8 bases between. This CDR3 contains 14 residues. Germline-derived CDR1 and CDR2 are LGHNA and YSLEER. The clonotype comes from a man aged 18-30 years who had mild COVID-19 (a few samples of this study predate the infection). Cell type and time point are not known. Specimen: PBMCs or a T cell subset sorted from them (not recorded which). This chain connects TRBV4-3 to TRBJ1-1, with D unresolved. The CDR3 reads CASSQEMRHTEAFF. In nucleotides, the CDR3 is TGCGCCAGCAGCCAAGAAATGAGGCACACTGAAGCTTTCTTT.